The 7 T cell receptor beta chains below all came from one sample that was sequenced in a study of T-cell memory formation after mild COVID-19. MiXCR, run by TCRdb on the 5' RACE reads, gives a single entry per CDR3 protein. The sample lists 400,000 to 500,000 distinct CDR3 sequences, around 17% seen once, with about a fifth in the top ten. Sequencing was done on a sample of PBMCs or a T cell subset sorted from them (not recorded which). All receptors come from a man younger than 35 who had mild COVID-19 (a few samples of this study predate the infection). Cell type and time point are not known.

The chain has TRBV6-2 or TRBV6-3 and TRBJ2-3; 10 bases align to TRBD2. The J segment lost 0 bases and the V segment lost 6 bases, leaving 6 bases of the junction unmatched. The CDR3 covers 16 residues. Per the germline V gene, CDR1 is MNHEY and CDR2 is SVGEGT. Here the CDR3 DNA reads TGTGCCAGCAGGACCTCACTAGCGGGGAGCACAGATACGCAGTATTTT. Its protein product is CASRTSLAGSTDTQYF.

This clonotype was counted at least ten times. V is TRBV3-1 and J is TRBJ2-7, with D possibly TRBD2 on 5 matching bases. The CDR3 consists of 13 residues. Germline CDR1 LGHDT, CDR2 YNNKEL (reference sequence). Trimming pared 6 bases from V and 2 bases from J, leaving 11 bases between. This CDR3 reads CASSRTGTYEQYF. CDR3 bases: TGTGCCAGCAGTAGGACTGGGACCTACGAGCAGTACTTC.

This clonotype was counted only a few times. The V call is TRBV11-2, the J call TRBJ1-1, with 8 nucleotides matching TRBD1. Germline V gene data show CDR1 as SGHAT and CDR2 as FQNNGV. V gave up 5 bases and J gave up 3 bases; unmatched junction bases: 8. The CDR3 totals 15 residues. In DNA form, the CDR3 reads TGTGCCAGCAGCCTCAGGGGGCGCGGCGACACTGAAGCTTTCTTT. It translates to CASSLRGRGDTEAFF. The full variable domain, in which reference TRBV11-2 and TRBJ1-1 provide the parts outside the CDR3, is EAGVAQSPRYKIIEKRQSVAFWCNPISGHATLYWYQQILGQGPKLLIQFQNNGVVDDSQLPKDRFSAERLKGVDSTLKIQPAKLEDSAVYLCASSLRGRGDTEAFFGQGTRLTVV.

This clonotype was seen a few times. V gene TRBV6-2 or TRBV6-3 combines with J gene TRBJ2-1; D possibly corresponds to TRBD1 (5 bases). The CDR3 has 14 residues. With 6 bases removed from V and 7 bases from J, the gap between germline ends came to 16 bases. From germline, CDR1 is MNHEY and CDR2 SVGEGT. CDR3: CASSPWVGANEQFF. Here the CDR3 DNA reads TGTGCCAGCAGCCCCTGGGTTGGGGCAAATGAGCAGTTCTTC.

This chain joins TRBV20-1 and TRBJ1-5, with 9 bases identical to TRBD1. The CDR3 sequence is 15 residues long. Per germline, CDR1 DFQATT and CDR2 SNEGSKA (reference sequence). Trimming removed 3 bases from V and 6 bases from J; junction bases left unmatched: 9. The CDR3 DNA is TGCAGTGCTAGGGACAGGGGAGGAGGCGCTCAGCCCCAGCATTTT. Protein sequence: CSARDRGGGAQPQHF.

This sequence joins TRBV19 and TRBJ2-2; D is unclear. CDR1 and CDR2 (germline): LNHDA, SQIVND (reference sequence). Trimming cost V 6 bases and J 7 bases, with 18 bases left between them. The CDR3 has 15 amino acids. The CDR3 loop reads CASSPMGSSGGELFF. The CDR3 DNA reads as TGTGCCAGTAGCCCCATGGGCAGCTCTGGCGGGGAGCTGTTTTTT.

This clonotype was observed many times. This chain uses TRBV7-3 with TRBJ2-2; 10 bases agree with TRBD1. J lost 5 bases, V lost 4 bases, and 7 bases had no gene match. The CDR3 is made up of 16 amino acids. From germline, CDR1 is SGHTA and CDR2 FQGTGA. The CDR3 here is CASSSWTGGGTGELFF. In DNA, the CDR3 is TGTGCCAGCAGCTCCTGGACAGGGGGAGGTACCGGGGAGCTGTTTTTT.